These T cell receptor beta chains were read from a single sample in a study of blood T cell repertoires in COVID-19. The method was immunoSEQ multiplex PCR; TCRdb's version includes in-frame clones alone and lacks a portion of them. The table lists 240,000 or so clones, around 90% of them singletons. The sequencing input was peripheral blood. Receptors originate from a woman aged 30 to 39 with acute or convalescent COVID-19. Each CDR3 is given with its conserved first and last residue. D genes are given only for firm matches. Only part of the rows carry a size: once, few, many, or a class if the clone is expanded.

J | size | D | V | DNA | CDR3
TRBJ1-1 | NA | NA | TRBV7-2 | TGTGCCAGCAGCTTACCACAGGTTATGAACACTGAAGCTTTCTTT | CASSLPQVMNTEAFF
TRBJ2-1 | NA | TRBD2 | TRBV9 | TGTGCCAGCAGCAACAGCGGGATTGACAACAATGAGCAGTTCTTC | CASSNSGIDNNEQFF
TRBJ2-1 | NA | NA | TRBV20-1 | TGCAGTGCTAGAGCCGTTGAGCAGTTCTTC | CSARAVEQFF
TRBJ2-7 | few | TRBD1 | TRBV3-1/TRBV3-2 | TGTGCCAGCAGCCAACCGGGACAGGGGGCCGAGCAGTACTTC | CASSQPGQGAEQYF
TRBJ1-2 | few | NA | TRBV4-3 | TGCGCCAGCAGCCAAGAGACGAGGGGAGGTGACGATGGCTACACCTTC | CASSQETRGGDDGYTF
TRBJ1-4 | NA | TRBD1 | TRBV19 | TGTGCCAGTAGTAACCACGGACAGGGGGCTGAAAAACTGTTTTTT | CASSNHGQGAEKLFF
TRBJ1-1 | NA | TRBD1 | TRBV18 | TGTGCCAGCACGAAGACAGGGGTAACTGAAGCTTTCTTT | CASTKTGVTEAFF
TRBJ1-5 | NA | NA | TRBV6-5 | TGTGCCAGCAGTTACCTCCAGGGCAATCAGCCCCAGCATTTT | CASSYLQGNQPQHF
TRBJ2-2 | NA | NA | TRBV7-2 | TGTGCCAGCAGCAGAGGCAGGGGGAACACCGGGGAGCTGTTTTTT | CASSRGRGNTGELFF
TRBJ2-3 | once | TRBD2 | TRBV12-5 | TGTGCTAGTGGTTTGGTACTAGCGGGAGGGCTGACAGATACGCAGTATTTT | CASGLVLAGGLTDTQYF
TRBJ1-5 | NA | TRBD1 | TRBV19 | TGTGCCAGTAGTCGTAGGACAGGGGATTCACGTTTT | CASSRRTGDSRF
TRBJ2-3 | NA | NA | TRBV3-1/TRBV3-2 | TGTGCCAGCAGCCAAGAGAACAGGTTGCAGTATTTT | CASSQENRLQYF
TRBJ1-1 | few | NA | TRBV15 | TGTGCCACCAGCAGCGTGAGAACTATGAACACTGAAGCTTTCTTT | CATSSVRTMNTEAFF
TRBJ1-1 | NA | NA | TRBV10-3 | TGTGCCATCAGCTTCGGGACTGGCACTGAAGCTTTCTTT | CAISFGTGTEAFF
TRBJ2-1 | NA | TRBD2 | TRBV7-2 | TGTGCCAGCAGACTAGCGGGAGGGGACCACAATGAGCAGTTCTTC | CASRLAGGDHNEQFF
TRBJ2-7 | once | TRBD1 | TRBV30 | TGTGCCTGGCAGGGGGCCCACGAGCAGTACTTC | CAWQGAHEQYF
TRBJ2-7 | once | TRBD1 | TRBV2 | TGTGCCAGCCGGGTAGACAGGGACTACGAGCAGTACTTC | CASRVDRDYEQYF
TRBJ2-5 | NA | NA | TRBV2 | TGTGCCAGCTTGGGGACACCCCAAGAGACCCAGTACTTC | CASLGTPQETQYF
TRBJ2-7 | few | NA | TRBV25-1 | TGTGCCAGCAGTAAAACAGGGATGTACGAGCAGTACTTC | CASSKTGMYEQYF
TRBJ1-5 | NA | TRBD1 | TRBV9 | TGTGCCAGCAGCGACGGGACAGCCCCACCGCCCCAGCATTTT | CASSDGTAPPPQHF
TRBJ2-7 | NA | NA | TRBV24-1 | TGTGCCACCAGGGGGCCGGACTCCTACGAGCAGTACTTC | CATRGPDSYEQYF
TRBJ1-3 | once | TRBD1 | TRBV10-2 | TGCGCCAGCAGTGAGAGGGGGACAGCATCTGGAAACACCATATATTTT | CASSERGTASGNTIYF
TRBJ2-7 | NA | NA | TRBV3-1/TRBV3-2 | TGTGCCAGCAGCCAAGAACGGACACCCTCCTACGAGCAGTACTTC | CASSQERTPSYEQYF
TRBJ1-1 | NA | NA | TRBV9 | TGTGCCAGCAGCCCTGGGGCAGGGATGAACACTGAAGCTTTCTTT | CASSPGAGMNTEAFF
TRBJ1-2 | NA | NA | TRBV19 | TGTGCCAGTAGTATAAGGACTTTCAACTATGGCTACACCTTC | CASSIRTFNYGYTF
TRBJ1-2 | NA | NA | TRBV5-5 | TGTGCCAGCAGAACCCGGGACACCCGCGTCTATGGCTACACCTTC | CASRTRDTRVYGYTF
TRBJ2-7 | few | TRBD2 | TRBV7-2 | TGTGCCAGCAGCTTCTGGGCGACGCGGGAGGGCAACGAGCAGTACTTC | CASSFWATREGNEQYF
TRBJ2-1 | NA | TRBD2 | TRBV6-2/TRBV6-3 | TGTGCCAGCAGTTACGGGCTAGCGGAGAGTCCGTTCTTC | CASSYGLAESPFF
TRBJ2-1 | once | TRBD2 | TRBV9 | TGTGCCAGCAGCGTAGCTGGTAGCGGGAACCACAATGAGCAGTTCTTC | CASSVAGSGNHNEQFF
TRBJ2-3 | NA | TRBD2 | TRBV5-1 | TGCGCCAGCAGCTTCAGCGGGATTGCCCTGGGTACGCAGTATTTT | CASSFSGIALGTQYF
TRBJ2-1 | NA | NA | TRBV30 | TGTGCCTGGAGTGTACTACAGGGAACCTACAATGAGCAGTTCTTC | CAWSVLQGTYNEQFF
TRBJ2-7 | NA | TRBD2 | TRBV25-1 | TGTGCCAGCAGGGGCTTATGGGAGGGAAACGAGCAGTACTTC | CASRGLWEGNEQYF
TRBJ2-7 | NA | TRBD2 | TRBV13 | TGTGCCAGCAGCTTTGGGGGACTAGCGTGGGAGCAGTACTTC | CASSFGGLAWEQYF
TRBJ2-7 | NA | TRBD2 | TRBV3-1/TRBV3-2 | TGTGCCAGCAGCCAAGCTGGACTAGACTACGAGCAGTACTTC | CASSQAGLDYEQYF
TRBJ1-1 | NA | NA | TRBV11-2 | TGTGCCAGCAGCCTCGGCCAGGGGAGCGGCACTGAAGCTTTCTTT | CASSLGQGSGTEAFF
TRBJ2-7 | NA | TRBD1 | TRBV27 | TGTGCCAGCAGTTTCTCCCCTCAGGGGGCGCAAAACGAGCAGTACTTC | CASSFSPQGAQNEQYF
TRBJ2-1 | NA | NA | TRBV11-3 | TGTGCCAGCAGTCGGAACAGCAGATCGGACAAGCAGTTCTTC | CASSRNSRSDKQFF
TRBJ1-6 | NA | NA | TRBV30 | TGTGCCTGGAGTCTTAAGACAGGAGCCTCCTATAATTCACCCCTCCACTTT | CAWSLKTGASYNSPLHF
TRBJ2-2 | NA | TRBD2 | TRBV15 | TGTGCCACCAGCAGAGAGACTAGCGGCACCGGGGAGCTGTTTTTT | CATSRETSGTGELFF
TRBJ1-2 | once | NA | TRBV27 | TGTGCCAGCAGTCCCCTAGGAGCTAACTATGGCTACACCTTC | CASSPLGANYGYTF
TRBJ2-5 | NA | NA | TRBV19 | TGTGCCAGTAGACCGGCCGGCGGATTCCAAGAGACCCAGTACTTC | CASRPAGGFQETQYF
TRBJ1-2 | NA | NA | TRBV12-3/TRBV12-4 | TGTGCCAGCAGTCCCCACAGGGACTATGGCTACACCTTC | CASSPHRDYGYTF
TRBJ2-5 | once | TRBD2 | TRBV24-1 | TGTGCCACCAGTGACCCAATAGCGGGAGGGCAAGAGACCCAGTACTTC | CATSDPIAGGQETQYF
TRBJ2-1 | NA | TRBD2 | TRBV14 | TGTGCCAGCAGCTCGACTAGCGGGAGATACTACAATGAGCAGTTCTTC | CASSSTSGRYYNEQFF
TRBJ2-1 | NA | TRBD2 | TRBV19 | TGTGCCAGTAGTAGGACTAGCGGGAAGGTTGAGCAGTTCTTC | CASSRTSGKVEQFF
TRBJ2-3 | NA | NA | TRBV30 | TGTGCCTGGAGTGCGGTGGGAGGATTCACAGATACGCAGTATTTT | CAWSAVGGFTDTQYF
TRBJ2-2 | NA | NA | TRBV7-2 | TGTGCCAGCAGCTACAGGGAAGGCGGGGAGCTGTTTTTT | CASSYREGGELFF
TRBJ2-1 | NA | TRBD2 | TRBV11-2 | TGTGCCAGCAGCTTAGGTCGACTAGCGGGGGTTTGGGAGCAGTTCTTC | CASSLGRLAGVWEQFF
TRBJ2-3 | NA | NA | TRBV7-9 | TGTGCCAGCAGCTTAGGGGGACATGGAGGATCCACAGATACGCAGTATTTT | CASSLGGHGGSTDTQYF